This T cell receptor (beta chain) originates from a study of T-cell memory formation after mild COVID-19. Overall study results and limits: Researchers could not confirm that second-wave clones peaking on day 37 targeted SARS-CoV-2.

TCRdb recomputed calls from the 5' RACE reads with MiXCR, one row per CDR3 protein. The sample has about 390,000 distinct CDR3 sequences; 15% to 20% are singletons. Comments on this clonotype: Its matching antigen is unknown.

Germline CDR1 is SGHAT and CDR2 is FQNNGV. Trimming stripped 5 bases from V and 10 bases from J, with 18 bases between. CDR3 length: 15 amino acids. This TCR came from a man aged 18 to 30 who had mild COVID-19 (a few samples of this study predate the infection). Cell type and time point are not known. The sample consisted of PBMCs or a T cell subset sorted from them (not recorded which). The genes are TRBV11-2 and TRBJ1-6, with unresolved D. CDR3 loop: CASSTSTPNHSPLHF. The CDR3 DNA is TGTGCCAGCAGCACCTCGACACCGAATCACTCACCCCTCCACTTT.